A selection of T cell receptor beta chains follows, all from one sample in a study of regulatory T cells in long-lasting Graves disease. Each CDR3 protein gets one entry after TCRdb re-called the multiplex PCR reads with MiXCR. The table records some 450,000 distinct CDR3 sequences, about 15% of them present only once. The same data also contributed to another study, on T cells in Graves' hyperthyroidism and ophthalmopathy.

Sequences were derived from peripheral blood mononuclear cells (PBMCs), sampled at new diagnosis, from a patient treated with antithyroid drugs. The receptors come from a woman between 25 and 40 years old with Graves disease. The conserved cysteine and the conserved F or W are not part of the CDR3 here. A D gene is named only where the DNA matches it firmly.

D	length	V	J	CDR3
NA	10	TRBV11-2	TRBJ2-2	ASRRITGELF
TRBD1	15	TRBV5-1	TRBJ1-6	ASSQVLDRRGNSPLH
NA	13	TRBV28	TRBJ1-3	ASSPGRGTGNTIY
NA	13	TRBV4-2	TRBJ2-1	ASSRAWGAGREQF
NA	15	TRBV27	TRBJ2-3	ASSLNPQGGSTDTQY
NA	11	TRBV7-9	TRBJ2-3	ASSLAGSDTQY
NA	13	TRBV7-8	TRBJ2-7	ASSPGVAGTYEQY
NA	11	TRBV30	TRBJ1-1	AWSADLARGAF
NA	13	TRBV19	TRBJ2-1	ASSREYRAYNEQF
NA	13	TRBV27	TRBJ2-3	ASSLGAEATDTQY
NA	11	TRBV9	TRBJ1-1	ASSASSDTEAF
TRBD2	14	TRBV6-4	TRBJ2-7	ASSPLWAGGCYEQY
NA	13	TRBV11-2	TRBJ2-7	ASSLDIGQNYEQY
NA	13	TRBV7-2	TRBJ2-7	ASSFGLAGSYEQY
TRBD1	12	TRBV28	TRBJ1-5	ASRPGQGDQPQH
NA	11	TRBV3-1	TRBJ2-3	ASSQEARNTQY
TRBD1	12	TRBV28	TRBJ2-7	ASRPGTGQYEQY
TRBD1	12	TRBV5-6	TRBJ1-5	ASSFGTGNQPQH
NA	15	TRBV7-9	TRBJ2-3	ASSLALSGAIADTQY
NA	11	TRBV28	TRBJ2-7	ASWGHSSYEQY
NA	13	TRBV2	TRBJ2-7	ASSIGDVLSYEQY
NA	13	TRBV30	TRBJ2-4	AWSVATRAKNIQY
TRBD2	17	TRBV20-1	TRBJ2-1	SALNSGRPSPSSYNEQF
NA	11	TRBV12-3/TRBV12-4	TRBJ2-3	ASSSMKADTQY
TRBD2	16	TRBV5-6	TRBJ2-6	ASSPGLAGGTGANVLT
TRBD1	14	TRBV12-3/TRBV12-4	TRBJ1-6	ASSLRTGTYNSPLH
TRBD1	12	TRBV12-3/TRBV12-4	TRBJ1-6	ASRDRARNSPLH
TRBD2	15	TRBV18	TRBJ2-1	ASSPAGLAASYNEQF
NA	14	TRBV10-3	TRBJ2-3	AISDRVGPAGDTQY
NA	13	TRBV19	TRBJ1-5	ASSKQTYSNQPQH
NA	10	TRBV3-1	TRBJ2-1	ASSPSYNEQF
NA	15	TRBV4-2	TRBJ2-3	ASSQENVAQRTDTQY
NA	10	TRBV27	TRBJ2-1	ASSLRGNGQF
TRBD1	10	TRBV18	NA	ASSLPGQGQF
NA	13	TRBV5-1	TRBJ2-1	ASSPSTSTYNEQF
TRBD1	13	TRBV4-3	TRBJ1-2	ASSQDSGTGYGYT
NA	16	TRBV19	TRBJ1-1	ASSIDRGRHRKNTEAF
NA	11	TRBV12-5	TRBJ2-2	ASGTWPTGELF
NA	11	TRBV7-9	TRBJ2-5	ASSFMGEETQY
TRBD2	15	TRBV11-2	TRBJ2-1	ASSLALAGGAYNEQF